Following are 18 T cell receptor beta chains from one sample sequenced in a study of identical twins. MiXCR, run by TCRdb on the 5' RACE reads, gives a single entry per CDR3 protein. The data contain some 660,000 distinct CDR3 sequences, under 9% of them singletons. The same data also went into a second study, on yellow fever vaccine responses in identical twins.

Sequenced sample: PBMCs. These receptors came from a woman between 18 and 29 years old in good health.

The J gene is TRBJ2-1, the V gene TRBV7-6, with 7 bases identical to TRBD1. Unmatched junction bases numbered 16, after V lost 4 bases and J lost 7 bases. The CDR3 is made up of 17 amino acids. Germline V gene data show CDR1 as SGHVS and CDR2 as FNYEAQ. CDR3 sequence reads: CASSSRLPGQPENEQFF. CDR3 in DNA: TGTGCCAGCAGCTCTCGACTTCCGGGACAGCCAGAGAATGAGCAGTTCTTC.

In nucleotides, the CDR3 is TGTGCCAGCAGTTTAGTATCCGGACGGGGGACTGAAGCTTTCTTT. Translation gives CASSLVSGRGTEAFF. The rearrangement links TRBV27 to TRBJ1-1; perhaps TRBD1 as D (5 bases). The germline gives CDR1 MNHEY, CDR2 SMNVEV (reference sequence). Trimming removed 2 bases at V and 5 bases at J, with 15 bases between. The CDR3 is 15 residues long.

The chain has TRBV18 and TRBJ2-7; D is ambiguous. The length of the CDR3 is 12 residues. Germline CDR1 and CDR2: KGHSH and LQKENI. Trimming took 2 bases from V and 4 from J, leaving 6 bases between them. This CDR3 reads CASSPTNYEQYF. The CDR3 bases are TGTGCCAGCTCACCAACGAATTACGAGCAGTACTTC.

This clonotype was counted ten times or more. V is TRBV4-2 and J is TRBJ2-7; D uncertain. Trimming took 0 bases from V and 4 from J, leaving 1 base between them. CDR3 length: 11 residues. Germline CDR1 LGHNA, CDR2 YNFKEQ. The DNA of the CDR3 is TGTGCCAGCAGCCAAGAGTACGAGCAGTACTTC. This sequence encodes CASSQEYEQYF.

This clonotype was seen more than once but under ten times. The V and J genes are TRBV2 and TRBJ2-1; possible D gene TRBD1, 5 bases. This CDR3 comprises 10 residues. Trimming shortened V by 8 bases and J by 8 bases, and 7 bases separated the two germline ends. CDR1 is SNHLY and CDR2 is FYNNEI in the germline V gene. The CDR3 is CASQGDEQFF. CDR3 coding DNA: TGTGCCAGCCAAGGGGATGAGCAGTTCTTC.

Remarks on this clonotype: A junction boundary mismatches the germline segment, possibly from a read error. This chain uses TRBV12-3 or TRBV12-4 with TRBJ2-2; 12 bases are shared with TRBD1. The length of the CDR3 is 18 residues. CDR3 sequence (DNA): TGTGCCATCAGTCGGGGACAGGGGGCGAATACGAACACCGGGGAGCTGTTTTTT. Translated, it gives CAISRGQGANTNTGELFF.

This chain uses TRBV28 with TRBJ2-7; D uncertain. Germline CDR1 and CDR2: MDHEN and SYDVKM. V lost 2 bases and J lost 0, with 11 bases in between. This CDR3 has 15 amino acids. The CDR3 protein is CASSLMKKFSYEQYF. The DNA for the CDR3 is TGTGCCAGCAGTTTAATGAAGAAGTTCTCCTACGAGCAGTACTTC.

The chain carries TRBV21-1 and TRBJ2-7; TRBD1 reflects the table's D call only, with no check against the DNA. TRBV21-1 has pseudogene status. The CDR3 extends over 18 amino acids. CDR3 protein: CASSRRTDGFPLTYEQYF. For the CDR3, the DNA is TGTGCCAGCAGCAGAAGAACGGACGGGTTCCCCCTTACCTACGAGCAGTACTTC.

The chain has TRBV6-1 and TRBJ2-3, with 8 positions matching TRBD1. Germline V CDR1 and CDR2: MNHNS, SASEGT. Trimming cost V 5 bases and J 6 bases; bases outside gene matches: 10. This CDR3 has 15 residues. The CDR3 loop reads CASSPNHRGIDTQYF. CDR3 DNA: TGTGCCAGCAGTCCTAACCACAGGGGGATCGATACGCAGTATTTT.

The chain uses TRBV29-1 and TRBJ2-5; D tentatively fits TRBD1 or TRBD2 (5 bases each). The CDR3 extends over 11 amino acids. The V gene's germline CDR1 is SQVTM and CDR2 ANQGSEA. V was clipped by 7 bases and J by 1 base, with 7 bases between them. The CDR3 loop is CSAGTQETQYF. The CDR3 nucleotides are TGCAGCGCTGGGACCCAAGAGACCCAGTACTTC. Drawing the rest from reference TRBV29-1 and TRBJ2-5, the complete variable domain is SAVISQKPSRDICQRGTSLTIQCQVDSQVTMMFWYRQQPGQSLTLIATANQGSEATYESGFVIDKFPISRPNLTFSTLTVSNMSPEDSSIYLCSAGTQETQYFGPGTRLLVL.

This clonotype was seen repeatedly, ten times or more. The CDR3 DNA is TGTGCCAGCAGGTTCGAAATGGGCTCCTACGAGCAGTACTTC. As protein: CASRFEMGSYEQYF. The rearrangement links TRBV12-3 or TRBV12-4 to TRBJ2-7; D gene ambiguous. V was trimmed by 6 bases and J by 0 bases, leaving 12 bases between them. The CDR3 totals 14 residues.

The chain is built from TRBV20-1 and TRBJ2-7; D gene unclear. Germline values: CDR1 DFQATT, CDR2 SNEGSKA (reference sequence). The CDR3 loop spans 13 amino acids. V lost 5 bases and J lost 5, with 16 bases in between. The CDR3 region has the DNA TGCAGTGCTCTACCGGGCCCCTTAGACGAGCAGTACTTC. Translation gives CSALPGPLDEQYF.

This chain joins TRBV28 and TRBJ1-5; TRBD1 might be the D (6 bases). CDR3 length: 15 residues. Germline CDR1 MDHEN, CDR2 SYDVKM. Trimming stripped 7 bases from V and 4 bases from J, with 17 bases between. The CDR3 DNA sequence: TGTGCCAGCAACTCCGCCCAGGGGAGTAATCAGCCCCAGCATTTT. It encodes CASNSAQGSNQPQHF.

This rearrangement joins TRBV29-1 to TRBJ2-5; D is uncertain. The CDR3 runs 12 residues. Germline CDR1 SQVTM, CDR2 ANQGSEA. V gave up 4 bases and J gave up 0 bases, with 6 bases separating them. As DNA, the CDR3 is TGCAGCGTTGGGCATAACCAAGAGACCCAGTACTTC. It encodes CSVGHNQETQYF.

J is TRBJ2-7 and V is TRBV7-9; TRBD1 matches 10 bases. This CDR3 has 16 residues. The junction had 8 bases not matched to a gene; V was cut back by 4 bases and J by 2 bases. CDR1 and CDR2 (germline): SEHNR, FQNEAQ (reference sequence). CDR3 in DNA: TGTGCCAGCAGCTCCCAAGCGGGACAGGGGCCCTACGAGCAGTACTTC. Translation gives CASSSQAGQGPYEQYF.

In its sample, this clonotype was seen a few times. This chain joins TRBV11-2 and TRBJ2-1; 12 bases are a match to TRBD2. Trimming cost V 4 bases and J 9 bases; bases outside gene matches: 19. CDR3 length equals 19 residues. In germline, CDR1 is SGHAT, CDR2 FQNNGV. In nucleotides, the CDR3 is TGTGCCAGCAGCTCCCACCCCCCACTACGACTAGCGGGGGACAGTGAGCAGTTCTTC. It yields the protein CASSSHPPLRLAGDSEQFF.

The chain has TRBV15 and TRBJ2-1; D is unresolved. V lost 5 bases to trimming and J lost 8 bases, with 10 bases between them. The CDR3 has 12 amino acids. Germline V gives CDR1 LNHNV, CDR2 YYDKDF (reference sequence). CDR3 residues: CATSLRAHEQFF. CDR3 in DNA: TGTGCCACCAGCCTCCGGGCGCATGAGCAGTTCTTC.

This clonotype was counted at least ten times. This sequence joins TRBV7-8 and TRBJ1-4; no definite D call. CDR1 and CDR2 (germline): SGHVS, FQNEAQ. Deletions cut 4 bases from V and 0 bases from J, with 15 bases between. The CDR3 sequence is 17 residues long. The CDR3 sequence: CASSSTARAPTNEKLFF. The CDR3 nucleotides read TGTGCCAGCAGCTCCACTGCCCGGGCTCCAACTAATGAAAAACTGTTTTTT.